This T cell receptor (beta chain) was identified in a study of identical twins. This clonotype was seen at least ten times. Antigen: not known. V lost 0 bases and J lost 2, with 11 bases in between. The V gene's germline CDR1 is SGHRS and CDR2 YFSETQ. The CDR3 totals 15 residues. Findings of the study overall: Possibly, invariant MAIT and iNKT cells partly confounded zero-insertion analyses.

TCRdb called the 5' RACE reads again in MiXCR, with one record for every CDR3 protein. Of 410,000 or so distinct CDR3 sequences in the sample, under 20% were seen once. The chain has TRBV5-1 and TRBJ2-5, with unresolved D. Sequencing input: naive T cells sorted from blood. This clonotype was obtained from a man aged 50-60 years in good health. The CDR3 sequence is CASSLGAGPQETQYF. The CDR3 DNA follows: TGCGCCAGCAGCTTGGGGGCAGGACCTCAAGAGACCCAGTACTTC.